The present T cell receptor (beta chain) was sequenced within a study of cytomegalovirus exposure and HLA in healthy donors. Notes on the study in general: Association of around 17,000 TCR beta sequences with HLA alleles was found at 0.05 false discovery rate in a later analysis. The authors reported that TCR beta sequences could predict HLA-A and HLA-B alleles. These predictions were accurate for most subjects in the first cohort. As a later analysis showed, a missense DCLRE1C variant was linked to trimming of TCR beta V- and J-genes. Later analysis showed most CMV-associated TCR beta chains appearing HLA-restricted.

The PCR employed 60 Vbeta primers together with 13 Jbeta primers. The method was immunoSEQ multiplex PCR; TCRdb's version includes in-frame clones alone and lacks a portion of them. Among approximately 97,000 clones listed, about three quarters were seen once. As to this clone: What it binds is unknown.

The clonotype comes from a man aged 40-49 years in good health and CMV-seronegative. The sequenced sample was PBMCs.

In nucleotides, the CDR3 is TGCGCCAGCAGCCAAGATTGGATTGGGAGATATGGCTACACCTTC. Translating it yields CASSQDWIGRYGYTF. The chain joins TRBV4-3 to TRBJ1-2; D not resolved. Trimming cost V 0 bases and J 5 bases, with 13 bases left between them. The CDR3 sequence is 15 residues long. Germline V CDR1 and CDR2: LGHNA, YSLEER.